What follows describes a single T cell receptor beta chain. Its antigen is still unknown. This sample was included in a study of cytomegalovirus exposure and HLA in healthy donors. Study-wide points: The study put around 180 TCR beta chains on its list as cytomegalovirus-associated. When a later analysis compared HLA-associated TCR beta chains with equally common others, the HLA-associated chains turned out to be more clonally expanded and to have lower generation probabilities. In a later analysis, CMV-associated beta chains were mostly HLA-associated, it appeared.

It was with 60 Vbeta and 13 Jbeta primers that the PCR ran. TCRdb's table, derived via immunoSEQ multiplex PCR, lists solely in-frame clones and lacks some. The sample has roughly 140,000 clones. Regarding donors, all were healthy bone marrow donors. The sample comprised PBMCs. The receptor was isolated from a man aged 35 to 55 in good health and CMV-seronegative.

CDR3 sequence reads: CASSSGLSSYNEQFF. The CDR3 nucleotides read TGCGCCAGCAGCTCGGGACTCAGCTCCTACAATGAGCAGTTCTTC. The chain has TRBV5-1 and TRBJ2-1; a weak D match, TRBD2 (6 bases). V lost 3 bases and J lost 0, with 10 bases in between. The CDR3 runs to 15 residues. The germline V gene has CDR1 SGHRS and CDR2 YFSETQ.